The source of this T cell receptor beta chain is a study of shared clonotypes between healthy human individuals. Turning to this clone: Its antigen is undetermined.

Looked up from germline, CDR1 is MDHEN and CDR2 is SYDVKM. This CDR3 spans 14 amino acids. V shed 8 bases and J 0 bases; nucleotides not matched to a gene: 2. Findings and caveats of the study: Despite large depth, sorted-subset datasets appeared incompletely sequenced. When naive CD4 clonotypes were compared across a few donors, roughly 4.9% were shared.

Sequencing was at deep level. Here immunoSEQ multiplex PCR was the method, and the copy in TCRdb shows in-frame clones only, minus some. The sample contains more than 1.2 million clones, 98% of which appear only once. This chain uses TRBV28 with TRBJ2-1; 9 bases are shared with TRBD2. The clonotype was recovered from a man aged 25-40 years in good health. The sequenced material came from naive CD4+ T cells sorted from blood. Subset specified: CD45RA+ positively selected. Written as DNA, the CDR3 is TGTGCCAGCCTGACTAGCGGCTCCTACAATGAGCAGTTCTTC. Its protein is CASLTSGSYNEQFF.